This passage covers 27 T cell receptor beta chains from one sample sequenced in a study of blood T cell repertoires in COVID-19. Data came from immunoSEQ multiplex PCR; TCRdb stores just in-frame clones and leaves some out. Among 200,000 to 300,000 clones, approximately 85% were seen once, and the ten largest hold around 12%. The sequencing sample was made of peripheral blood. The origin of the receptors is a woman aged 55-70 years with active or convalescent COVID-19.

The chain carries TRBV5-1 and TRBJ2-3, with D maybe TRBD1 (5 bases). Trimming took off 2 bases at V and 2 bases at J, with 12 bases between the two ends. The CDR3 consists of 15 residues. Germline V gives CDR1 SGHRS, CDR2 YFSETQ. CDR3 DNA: TGCGCCAGCAGCTTCCAGACAGACCACACAGATACGCAGTATTTT. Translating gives CASSFQTDHTDTQYF.

DNA of the CDR3: TGTGCCAGCAGTTACTCCACGGCGGGTTATGGCTACACCTTC. Translating gives CASSYSTAGYGYTF. The V and J genes are TRBV6-5 and TRBJ1-2; D is uncertain. Germline values: CDR1 MNHEY, CDR2 SVGAGI. The V and J ends lost 0 bases and 5 bases respectively, with 10 bases between them. The CDR3 has 14 residues.

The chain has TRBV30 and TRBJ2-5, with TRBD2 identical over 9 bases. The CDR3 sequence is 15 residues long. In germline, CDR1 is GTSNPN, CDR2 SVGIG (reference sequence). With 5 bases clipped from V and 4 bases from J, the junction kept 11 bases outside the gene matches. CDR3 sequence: CAWARLAGGGETQYF. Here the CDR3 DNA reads TGTGCCTGGGCTAGACTCGCGGGGGGGGGAGAGACCCAGTACTTC.

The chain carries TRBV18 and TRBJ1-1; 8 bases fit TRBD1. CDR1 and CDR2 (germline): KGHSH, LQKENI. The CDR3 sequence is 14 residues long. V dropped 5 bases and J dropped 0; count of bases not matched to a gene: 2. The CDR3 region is CASSGQGLNTEAFF. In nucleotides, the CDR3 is TGTGCCAGCTCAGGACAGGGTTTGAACACTGAAGCTTTCTTT.

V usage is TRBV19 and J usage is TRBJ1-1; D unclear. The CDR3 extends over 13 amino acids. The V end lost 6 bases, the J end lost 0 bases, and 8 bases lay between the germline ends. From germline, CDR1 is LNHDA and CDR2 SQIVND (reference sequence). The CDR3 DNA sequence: TGTGCCAGTAGACCGAGCATGAACACTGAAGCTTTCTTT. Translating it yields CASRPSMNTEAFF. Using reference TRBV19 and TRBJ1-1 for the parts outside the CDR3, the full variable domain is DGGITQSPKYLFRKEGQNVTLSCEQNLNHDAMYWYRQDPGQGLRLIYYSQIVNDFQKGDIAEGYSVSREKKESFPLTVTSAQKNPTAFYLCASRPSMNTEAFFGQGTRLTVV.

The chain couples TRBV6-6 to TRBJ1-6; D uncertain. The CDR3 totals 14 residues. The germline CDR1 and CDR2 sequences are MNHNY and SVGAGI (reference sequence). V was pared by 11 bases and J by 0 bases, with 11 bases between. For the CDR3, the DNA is TGTGCCTGTACATACAGCTCCTATAATTCACCCCTCCACTTT. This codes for CACTYSSYNSPLHF.

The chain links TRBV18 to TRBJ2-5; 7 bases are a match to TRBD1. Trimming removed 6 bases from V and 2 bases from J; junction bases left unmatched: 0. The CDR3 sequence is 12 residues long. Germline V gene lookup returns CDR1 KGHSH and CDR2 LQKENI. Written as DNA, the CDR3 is TGTGCCAGCTCCAGGGGGCAAGAGACCCAGTACTTC. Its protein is CASSRGQETQYF.

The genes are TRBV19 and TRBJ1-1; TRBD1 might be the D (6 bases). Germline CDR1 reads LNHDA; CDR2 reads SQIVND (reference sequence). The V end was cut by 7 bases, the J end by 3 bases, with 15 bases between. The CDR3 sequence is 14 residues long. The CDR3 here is CASKRDRWHTEAFF. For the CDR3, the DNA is TGTGCCAGTAAGAGAGACAGGTGGCACACTGAAGCTTTCTTT.

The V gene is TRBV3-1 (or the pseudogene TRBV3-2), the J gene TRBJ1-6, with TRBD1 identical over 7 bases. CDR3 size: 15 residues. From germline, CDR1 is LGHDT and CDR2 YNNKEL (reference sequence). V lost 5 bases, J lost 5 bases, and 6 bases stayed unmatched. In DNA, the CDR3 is TGTGCCAGCAGCGCCCGGGACAGAAATAATTCACCCCTCCACTTT. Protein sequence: CASSARDRNNSPLHF.

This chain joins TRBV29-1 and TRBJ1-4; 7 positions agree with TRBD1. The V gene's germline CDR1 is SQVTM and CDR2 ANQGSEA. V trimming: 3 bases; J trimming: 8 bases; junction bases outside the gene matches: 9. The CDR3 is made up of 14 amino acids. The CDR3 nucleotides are TGCAGCGTTGACCCGACAGGGAGCAGGGAAAAACTGTTTTTT. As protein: CSVDPTGSREKLFF.

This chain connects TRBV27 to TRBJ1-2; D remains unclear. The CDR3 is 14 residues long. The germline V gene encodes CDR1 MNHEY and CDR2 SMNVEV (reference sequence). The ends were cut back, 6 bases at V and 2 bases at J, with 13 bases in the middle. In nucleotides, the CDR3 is TGTGCCAGCAGCCCCTCGGAGGGAAACTATGGCTACACCTTC. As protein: CASSPSEGNYGYTF.

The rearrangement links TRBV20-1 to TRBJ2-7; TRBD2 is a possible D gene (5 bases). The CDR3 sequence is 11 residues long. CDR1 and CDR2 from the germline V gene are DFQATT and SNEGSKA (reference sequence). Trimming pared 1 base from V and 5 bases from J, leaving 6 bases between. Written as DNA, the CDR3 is TGCAGTGCTAGAGCGGGGAACGAGCAGTACTTC. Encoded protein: CSARAGNEQYF.

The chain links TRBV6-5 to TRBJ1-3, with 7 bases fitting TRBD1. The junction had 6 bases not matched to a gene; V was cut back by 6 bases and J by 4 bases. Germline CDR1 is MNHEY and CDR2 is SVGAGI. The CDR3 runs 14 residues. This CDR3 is CASSRDSRGNTIYF. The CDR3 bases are TGTGCCAGCAGCCGGGACAGCCGCGGAAACACCATATATTTT.

CDR3 sequence reads: CASSQGTAGGYEQYF. The CDR3, as DNA: TGTGCCAGCAGCCAAGGGACAGCGGGGGGCTACGAGCAGTACTTC. This chain uses TRBV14 with TRBJ2-7; 9 bases map to TRBD2. Per the germline V gene, CDR1 is SGHDN and CDR2 is FVKESK. V shed 1 base, J shed 3 bases, and the junction held 4 bases outside the gene matches. This CDR3 spans 15 amino acids.

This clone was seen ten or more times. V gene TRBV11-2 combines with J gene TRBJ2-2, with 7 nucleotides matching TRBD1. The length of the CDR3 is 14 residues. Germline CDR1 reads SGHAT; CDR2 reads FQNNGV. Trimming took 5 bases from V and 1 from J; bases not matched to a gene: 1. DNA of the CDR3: TGTGCCAGCAGCCGACAGGGGAACACCGGGGAGCTGTTTTTT. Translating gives CASSRQGNTGELFF.

The CDR3 DNA follows: TGTGCCAGCAGCGTAGCGCGGACAGTAGGATATGGCTACACCTTC. Amino acids: CASSVARTVGYGYTF. The V gene is TRBV9, the J gene TRBJ1-2; TRBD1 is a possible D gene (6 bases). V was clipped by 0 bases and J by 5 bases, with 14 bases between them. Germline CDR1 and CDR2: SGDLS and YYNGEE. The length of the CDR3 is 15 residues. The complete variable domain, with remaining parts taken from reference TRBV9 and TRBJ1-2, reads DSGVTQTPKHLITATGQRVTLRCSPRSGDLSVYWYQQSLDQGLQFLIQYYNGEERAKGNILERFSAQQFPDLHSELNLSSLELGDSALYFCASSVARTVGYGYTFGSGTRLTVV.

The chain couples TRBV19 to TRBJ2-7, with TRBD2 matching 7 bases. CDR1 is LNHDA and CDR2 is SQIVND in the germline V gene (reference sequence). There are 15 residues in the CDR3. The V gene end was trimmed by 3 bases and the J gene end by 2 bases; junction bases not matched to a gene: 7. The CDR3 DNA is TGTGCCAGTAGTATTGGGCCTAGCGGCACCTACGAGCAGTACTTC. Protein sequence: CASSIGPSGTYEQYF.

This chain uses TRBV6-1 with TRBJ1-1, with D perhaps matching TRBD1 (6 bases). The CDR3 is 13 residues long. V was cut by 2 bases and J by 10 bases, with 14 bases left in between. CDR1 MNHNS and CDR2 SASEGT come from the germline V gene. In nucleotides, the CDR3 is TGTGCCAGCAGTGAAAGGGGGGGCAGTCGAGCTTTCTTT. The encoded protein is CASSERGGSRAFF.

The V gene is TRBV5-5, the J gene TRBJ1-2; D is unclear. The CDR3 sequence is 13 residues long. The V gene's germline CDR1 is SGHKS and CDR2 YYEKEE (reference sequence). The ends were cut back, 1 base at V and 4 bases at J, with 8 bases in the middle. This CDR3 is CASSLTISYGYTF. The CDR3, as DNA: TGTGCCAGCAGCTTGACCATCAGCTATGGCTACACCTTC.

DNA for the CDR3: TGTGCCAGCAGCCTTCAACCCGGATCCGGGGGCGAGCAGTACTTC. This encodes CASSLQPGSGGEQYF. The chain links TRBV7-2 to TRBJ2-7, with D possibly matching TRBD2 (6 bases). The CDR3 contains 15 residues. V lost 5 bases, J lost 6 bases, and 20 bases lay in between. CDR1 SGHTA and CDR2 FQGNSA come from the germline V gene.

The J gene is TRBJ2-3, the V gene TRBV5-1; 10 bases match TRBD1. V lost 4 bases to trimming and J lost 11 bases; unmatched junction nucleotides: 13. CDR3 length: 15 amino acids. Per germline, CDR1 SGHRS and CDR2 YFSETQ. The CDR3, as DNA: TGCGCCAGCAGCGCCGGGACAGGGGATAGCGGGGTGCAGTATTTT. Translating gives CASSAGTGDSGVQYF.

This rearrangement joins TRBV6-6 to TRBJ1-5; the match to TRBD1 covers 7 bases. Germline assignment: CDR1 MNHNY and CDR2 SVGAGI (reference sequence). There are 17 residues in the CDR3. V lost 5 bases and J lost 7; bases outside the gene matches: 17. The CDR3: CASSQRQGGGLAQPQHF. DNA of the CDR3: TGTGCCAGCAGTCAGAGACAGGGTGGGGGTTTGGCACAGCCCCAGCATTTT.

CDR3 nucleotides: TGCGCCAGCAGTCAAAAGAGATTCAGGGGTCCCTCTGACTCTGGGGCCAACGTCCTGACTTTC. Translation gives CASSQKRFRGPSDSGANVLTF. The rearrangement joins TRBV23-1 to TRBJ2-6; tentative D call: TRBD1 (6 bases). TRBV23-1 is an open reading frame, and its role is uncertain. The CDR3 has 21 residues. The V end lost 2 bases, the J end lost 0 bases, and 23 bases lay between the germline ends.

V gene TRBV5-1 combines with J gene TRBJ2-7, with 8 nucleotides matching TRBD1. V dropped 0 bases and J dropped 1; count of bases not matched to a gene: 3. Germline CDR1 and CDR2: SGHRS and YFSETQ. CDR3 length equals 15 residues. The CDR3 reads CASSLGGTGSYEQYF. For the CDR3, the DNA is TGCGCCAGCAGCTTGGGAGGGACAGGTTCCTACGAGCAGTACTTC.

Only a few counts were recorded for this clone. CDR3 residues: CASSTRGGTTNEKLFF. CDR3 nucleotides: TGTGCCAGTAGTACGAGGGGGGGCACTACTAATGAAAAACTGTTTTTT. The chain joins TRBV19 to TRBJ1-4; TRBD1 is a possible D gene (6 bases). Trimming removed 4 bases from V and 2 bases from J, with 14 bases in between. Germline loops: CDR1 LNHDA, CDR2 SQIVND (reference sequence). This CDR3 is 16 amino acids long.

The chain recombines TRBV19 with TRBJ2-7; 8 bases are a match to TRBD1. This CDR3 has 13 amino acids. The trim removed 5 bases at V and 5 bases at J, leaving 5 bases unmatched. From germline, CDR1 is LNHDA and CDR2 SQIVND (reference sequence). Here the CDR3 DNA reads TGTGCCAGTAGTCCCTTGGACAGGGACGAGCAGTACTTC. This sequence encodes CASSPLDRDEQYF.

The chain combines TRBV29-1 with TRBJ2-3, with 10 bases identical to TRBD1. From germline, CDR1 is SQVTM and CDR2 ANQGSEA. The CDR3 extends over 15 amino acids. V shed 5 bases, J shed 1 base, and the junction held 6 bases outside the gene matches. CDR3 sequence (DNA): TGCAGCGTTCCACCGACAGGGGGCGGCACAGATACGCAGTATTTT. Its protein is CSVPPTGGGTDTQYF.